Listed below are T cell receptor beta chains from one sample, sequenced in a study of T cell changes during pregnancy in multiple sclerosis. The method was immunoSEQ multiplex PCR; TCRdb's version includes in-frame clones alone and lacks a portion of them. The profile covers tens of thousands of clones, with roughly 92% appearing a single time and less than 3.5% taken by the ten largest. The sample consisted of peripheral blood, taken in the third trimester of pregnancy. The receptors come from a female donor in good health, enrolled as a control in a pregnancy study. CDR3s include the opening cysteine and the closing phenylalanine or tryptophan. D genes are given only for firm matches. A row's size may be missing; if present it is once, few, many or a size class.

-	TRBV7-9	-	TRBJ1-4	CASSRSGGNEKLFF	TGTGCCAGCAGCCGGTCCGGGGGGAATGAAAAACTGTTTTTT
-	TRBV11-2	-	TRBJ1-1	CASSITRGSEAFF	TGTGCCAGCAGCATAACAAGGGGGTCTGAAGCTTTCTTT
-	TRBV4-1	TRBD1	TRBJ2-2	CASSLQTGGGGELFF	TGCGCCAGCAGCCTCCAAACAGGGGGCGGCGGGGAGCTGTTTTTT
-	TRBV15	TRBD2	TRBJ2-5	CATSRGNSGGETQYF	TGTGCCACCAGCAGAGGAAATAGCGGGGGGGAGACCCAGTACTTC
once	TRBV28	TRBD1	TRBJ1-6	CASSPPDRLPNSPLHF	TGTGCCAGCAGTCCCCCGGACAGGCTCCCTAATTCACCCCTCCACTTT
-	TRBV4-1	-	TRBJ2-2	CASSQVIGHTGELFF	TGCGCCAGCAGCCAAGTTATCGGTCACACCGGGGAGCTGTTTTTT
-	TRBV6-1	-	TRBJ1-3	CASSGGIQWGNTIYF	TGTGCCAGCAGCGGGGGGATTCAATGGGGAAACACCATATATTTT
once	TRBV7-7	TRBD2	TRBJ2-1	CASSSEIAGDFNEQFF	TGTGCCAGCAGCTCAGAAATAGCGGGTGATTTCAATGAGCAGTTCTTC
-	TRBV6-6	TRBD1	TRBJ1-5	CASSPDRGGNQPQHF	TGTGCCAGCAGTCCCGACAGGGGAGGCAATCAGCCCCAGCATTTT
-	TRBV6-1	-	TRBJ1-6	CARVTLNSPLHF	TGTGCCAGGGTGACATTGAATTCACCCCTCCACTTT
-	TRBV5-1	TRBD1	TRBJ1-5	CASSVGSWTGAGNQPQHF	TGCGCCAGCAGCGTGGGATCCTGGACAGGGGCGGGCAATCAGCCCCAGCATTTT
few	TRBV19	-	TRBJ2-2	CASSGSGELFF	TGTGCCAGTAGCGGGTCCGGGGAGCTGTTTTTT
-	TRBV7-3	TRBD1	TRBJ1-6	CASSRTGIDSPLHF	TGTGCCAGCAGCCGGACAGGGATAGATTCACCCCTCCACTTT
-	TRBV5-1	-	TRBJ2-1	CASSPAVPPRSGEQFF	TGCGCCAGCAGCCCAGCGGTCCCCCCCCGGTCCGGTGAGCAGTTCTTC
once	TRBV28	TRBD2	TRBJ2-5	CASSFSGLAEETQYF	TGTGCCAGCAGTTTTTCGGGACTAGCGGAGGAGACCCAGTACTTC
-	TRBV7-6	TRBD2	TRBJ2-2	CASFPRGLGSTGELFF	TGTGCCAGTTTTCCCCGGGGACTAGGGTCTACCGGGGAGCTGTTTTTT
-	TRBV13	TRBD2	TRBJ2-7	CASSYYITSGRAYEQYF	TGTGCCAGCAGCTATTACATTACTAGCGGGAGGGCCTACGAGCAGTACTTC
-	TRBV10-3	-	TRBJ1-1	CAISESAAEAFF	TGTGCCATCAGTGAGTCAGCGGCTGAAGCTTTCTTT
-	TRBV28	TRBD1	TRBJ1-1	CALLDRFATEAFF	TGTGCCCTTCTGGACAGGTTCGCGACTGAAGCTTTCTTT
-	TRBV11-3	TRBD1	TRBJ2-2	CASSWTGAAGELFF	TGTGCCAGCAGCTGGACAGGGGCGGCCGGGGAGCTGTTTTTT
-	TRBV2	-	TRBJ1-3	CASSVYFSGNTIYF	TGTGCCAGCAGTGTTTACTTCTCTGGAAACACCATATATTTT
-	TRBV9	-	TRBJ2-1	CASSAPRRGRTYNEQFF	TGTGCCAGCAGCGCCCCTCGTCGGGGGAGAACCTACAATGAGCAGTTCTTC